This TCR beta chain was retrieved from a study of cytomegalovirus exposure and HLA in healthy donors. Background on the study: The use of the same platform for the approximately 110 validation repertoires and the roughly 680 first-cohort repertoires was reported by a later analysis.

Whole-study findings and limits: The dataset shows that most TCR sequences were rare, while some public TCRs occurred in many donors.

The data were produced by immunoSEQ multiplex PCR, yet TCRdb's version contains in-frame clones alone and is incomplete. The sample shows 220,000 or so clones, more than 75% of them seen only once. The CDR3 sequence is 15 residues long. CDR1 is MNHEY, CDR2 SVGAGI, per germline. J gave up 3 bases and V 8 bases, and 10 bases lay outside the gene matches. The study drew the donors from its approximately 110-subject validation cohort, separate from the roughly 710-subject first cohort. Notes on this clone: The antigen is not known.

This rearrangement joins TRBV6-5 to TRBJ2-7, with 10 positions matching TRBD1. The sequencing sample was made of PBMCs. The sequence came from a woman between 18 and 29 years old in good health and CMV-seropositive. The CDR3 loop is CASVIFRDRGYEQYF. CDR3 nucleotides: TGTGCCAGCGTCATCTTCCGGGACAGGGGCTACGAGCAGTACTTC.